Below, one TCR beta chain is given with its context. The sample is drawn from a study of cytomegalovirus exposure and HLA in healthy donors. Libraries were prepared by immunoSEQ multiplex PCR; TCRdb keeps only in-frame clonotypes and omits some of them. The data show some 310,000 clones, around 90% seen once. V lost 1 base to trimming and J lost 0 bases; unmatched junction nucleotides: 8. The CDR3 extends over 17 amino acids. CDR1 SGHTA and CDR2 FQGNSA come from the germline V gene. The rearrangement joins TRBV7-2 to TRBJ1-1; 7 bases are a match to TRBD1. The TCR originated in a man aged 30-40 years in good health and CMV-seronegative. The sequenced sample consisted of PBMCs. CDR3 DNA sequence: TGTGCCAGCAGCTTAGAAGGGGACAGACCTCTGAACACTGAAGCTTTCTTT. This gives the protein CASSLEGDRPLNTEAFF.